The entry below describes one TCR beta chain. Authors' analysis steps: The authors estimated nucleated cell counts from reference gene primer amplification. The table came from immunoSEQ multiplex PCR; TCRdb's copy has only in-frame clones and leaves some out. Clone size and V and J calls were adopted from that table, with D and trimming inferred from the DNA. Counted here are about 94,000 clones, about 86% occurring once; the ten biggest clones make up around 13%. This sample is drawn from a study of blood T cell repertoires in COVID-19. Study-level background: The United States, Italy and Spain were the sources of the acute and convalescent COVID-19 samples. The cDNA or gDNA used as material had been derived from T cells, B-cell-depleted T cells, or PBMCs.

The CDR3 runs 16 residues. Per the germline V gene, CDR1 is SQVTM and CDR2 is ANQGSEA. Trimming left V 0 bases short and J 3 bases short, with 18 bases between. The V gene is TRBV29-1, the J gene TRBJ2-7; a possible D gene is TRBD1 (6 bases). This receptor was obtained from a woman aged 60-70 years in a cohort sampled during active or convalescent COVID-19. Sequenced: peripheral blood. The CDR3 reads CSVEDFNEGTIYEQYF. Written as DNA, the CDR3 is TGCAGCGTTGAAGATTTCAATGAGGGGACAATCTACGAGCAGTACTTC.